The present entry profiles one T cell receptor beta chain with its context. Measured with immunoSEQ multiplex PCR; TCRdb has only the in-frame clones, and not every one. The repertoire holds tens of thousands of clones, with 82% as singletons. The data belong to a study of blood T cell repertoires in COVID-19. Study context: From the United States, Italy and Spain came samples of acute and convalescent COVID-19.

This receptor was identified in a human donor in a cohort sampled during active COVID-19. Specimen: peripheral blood.

The CDR3 DNA follows: TGCGCCAGCAGACTCGAGGCCTACGAGCAGTACTTC. Translated: CASRLEAYEQYF. The V call is TRBV5-1, the J call TRBJ2-7, with D unresolved. Germline CDR1 SGHRS, CDR2 YFSETQ. The CDR3 has 12 residues. V dropped 5 bases and J dropped 2 bases, with 8 bases sitting between them.